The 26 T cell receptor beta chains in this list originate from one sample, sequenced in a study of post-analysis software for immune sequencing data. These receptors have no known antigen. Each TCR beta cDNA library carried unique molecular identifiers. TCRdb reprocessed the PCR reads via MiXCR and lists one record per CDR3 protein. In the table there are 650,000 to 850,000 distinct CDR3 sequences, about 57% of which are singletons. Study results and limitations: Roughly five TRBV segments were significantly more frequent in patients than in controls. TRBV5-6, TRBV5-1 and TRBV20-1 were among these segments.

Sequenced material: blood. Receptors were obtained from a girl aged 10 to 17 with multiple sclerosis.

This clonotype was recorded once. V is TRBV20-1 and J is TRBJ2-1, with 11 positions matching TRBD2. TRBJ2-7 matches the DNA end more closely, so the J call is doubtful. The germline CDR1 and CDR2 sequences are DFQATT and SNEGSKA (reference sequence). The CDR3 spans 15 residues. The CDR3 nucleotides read TGCAGTGCCCGCTCGGGTAGCGGGGGGGCCAATGAGCAGTACTTC. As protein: CSARSGSGGANEQYF.

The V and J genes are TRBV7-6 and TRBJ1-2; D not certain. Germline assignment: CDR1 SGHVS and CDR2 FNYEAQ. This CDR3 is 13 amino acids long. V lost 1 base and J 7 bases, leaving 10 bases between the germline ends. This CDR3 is CASSLDGEAGYTF. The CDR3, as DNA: TGTGCCAGCAGCTTAGATGGGGAGGCTGGCTACACCTTC.

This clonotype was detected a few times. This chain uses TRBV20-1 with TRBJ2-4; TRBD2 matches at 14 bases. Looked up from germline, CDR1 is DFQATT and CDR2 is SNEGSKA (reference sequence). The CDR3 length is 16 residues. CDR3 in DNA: TGCAGCGGGACTAGCGGGAGAGGGAGGTCCAAAAACATTCAGTACTTC. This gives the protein CSGTSGRGRSKNIQYF.

The CDR3 coding sequence is TGTGCCAGCAAATGGGGGCCAGGTAGCACAGATACGCAGTATTTT. Residues: CASKWGPGSTDTQYF. The rearrangement joins TRBV12-3 or TRBV12-4 to TRBJ2-3; possibly TRBD1 for D (6 bases). V lost 7 bases and J lost 0, with 14 bases in between. CDR3 size: 15 residues.

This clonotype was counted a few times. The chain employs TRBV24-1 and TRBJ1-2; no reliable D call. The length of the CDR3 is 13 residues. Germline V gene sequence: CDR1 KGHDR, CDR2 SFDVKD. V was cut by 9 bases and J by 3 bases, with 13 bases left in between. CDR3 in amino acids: CATPGEGYYGYTF. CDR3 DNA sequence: TGTGCCACCCCCGGTGAGGGTTACTATGGCTACACCTTC.

Written as DNA, the CDR3 is TGTGCTAGTGGCCGACGGGCCGATGGCTACGAGCAGTACTTC. As protein: CASGRRADGYEQYF. The V and J genes are TRBV12-5 and TRBJ2-7; D gene unclear. Trimming shortened V by 6 bases and J by 3 bases, and 15 bases separated the two germline ends. Germline assignment: CDR1 LGHNT and CDR2 FRNRAP. This CDR3 has 14 amino acids.

This CDR3 reads CASSQERGGEKAFF. DNA for the CDR3: TGTGCCAGCAGCCAAGAGCGGGGAGGGGAAAAAGCTTTCTTT. This sequence joins TRBV4-2 and TRBJ1-1; D is possibly TRBD1 (5 bases). CDR3 length equals 14 residues. Germline V gene data show CDR1 as LGHNA and CDR2 as YNFKEQ. Trimming shortened V by 0 bases and J by 9 bases, and 14 bases separated the two germline ends.

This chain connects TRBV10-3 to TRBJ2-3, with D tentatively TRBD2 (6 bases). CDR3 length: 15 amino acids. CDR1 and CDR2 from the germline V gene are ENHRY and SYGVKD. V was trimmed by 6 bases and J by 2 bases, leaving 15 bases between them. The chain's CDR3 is CAIRGAAGPTDTQYF. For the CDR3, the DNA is TGTGCCATCAGAGGCGCCGCGGGGCCCACAGATACGCAGTATTTT.

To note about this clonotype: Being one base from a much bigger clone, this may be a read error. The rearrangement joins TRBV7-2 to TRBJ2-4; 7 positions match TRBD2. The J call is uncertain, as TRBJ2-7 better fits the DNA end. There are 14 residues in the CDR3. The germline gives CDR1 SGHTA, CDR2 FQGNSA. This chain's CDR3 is CASSSGGISYEQYF. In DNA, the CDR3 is TGTGCCAGCAGCTCCGGGGGGATCTCCTACGAGCAGTACTTC.

The CDR3 DNA reads TGCGCCAGCAGCGGGGCGTCTCTAAATGAAAAACTGTTTTTT. Translated, it gives CASSGASLNEKLFF. The chain couples TRBV5-1 to TRBJ1-4; D is possibly TRBD1 (5 bases). Germline V gene data show CDR1 as SGHRS and CDR2 as YFSETQ. This CDR3 is built from 14 residues. V was pared by 4 bases and J by 5 bases, with 12 bases between.

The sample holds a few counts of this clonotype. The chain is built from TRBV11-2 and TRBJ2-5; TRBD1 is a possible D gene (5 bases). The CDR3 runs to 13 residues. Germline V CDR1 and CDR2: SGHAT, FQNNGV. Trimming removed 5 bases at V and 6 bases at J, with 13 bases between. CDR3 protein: CASSPDSPQTQYF. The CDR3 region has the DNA TGTGCCAGCAGCCCAGACAGTCCCCAGACCCAGTACTTC.

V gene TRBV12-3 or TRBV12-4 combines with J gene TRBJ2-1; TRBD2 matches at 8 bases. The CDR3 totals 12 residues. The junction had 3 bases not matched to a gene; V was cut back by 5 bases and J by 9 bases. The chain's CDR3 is CASSTLAGEQFF. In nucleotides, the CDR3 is TGTGCCAGCAGTACCCTAGCGGGTGAGCAGTTCTTC.

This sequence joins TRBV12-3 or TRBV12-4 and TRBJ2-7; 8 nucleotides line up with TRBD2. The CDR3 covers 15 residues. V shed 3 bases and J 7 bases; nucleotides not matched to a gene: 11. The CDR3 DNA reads TGTGCCAGCAGTTTCTTAGCGGGACCACCCCGGGAGCAGTACTTC. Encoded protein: CASSFLAGPPREQYF.

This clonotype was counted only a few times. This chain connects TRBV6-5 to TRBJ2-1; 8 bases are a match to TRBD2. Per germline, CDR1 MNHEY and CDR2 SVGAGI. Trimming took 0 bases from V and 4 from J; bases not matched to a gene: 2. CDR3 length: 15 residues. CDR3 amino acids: CASSYSLAVYNEQFF. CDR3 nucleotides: TGTGCCAGCAGTTACTCACTAGCGGTTTACAATGAGCAGTTCTTC.

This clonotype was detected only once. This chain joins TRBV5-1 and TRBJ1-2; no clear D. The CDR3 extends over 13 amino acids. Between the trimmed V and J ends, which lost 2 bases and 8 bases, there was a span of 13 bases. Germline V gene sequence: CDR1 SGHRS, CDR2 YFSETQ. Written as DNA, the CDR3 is TGCGCCAGCAGCTTCGGACTCCGGTTAGGCTACACCTTC. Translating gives CASSFGLRLGYTF.

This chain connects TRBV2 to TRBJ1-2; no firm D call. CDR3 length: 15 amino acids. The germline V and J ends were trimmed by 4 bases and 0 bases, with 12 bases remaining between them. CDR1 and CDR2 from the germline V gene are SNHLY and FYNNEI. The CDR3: CASSARLTPNYGYTF. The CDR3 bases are TGTGCCAGCAGTGCAAGATTAACCCCTAACTATGGCTACACCTTC. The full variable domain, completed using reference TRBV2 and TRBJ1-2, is EPEVTQTPSHQVTQMGQEVILRCVPISNHLYFYWYRQILGQKVEFLVSFYNNEISEKSEIFDDQFSVERPDGSNFTLKIRSTKLEDSAMYFCASSARLTPNYGYTFGSGTRLTVV.

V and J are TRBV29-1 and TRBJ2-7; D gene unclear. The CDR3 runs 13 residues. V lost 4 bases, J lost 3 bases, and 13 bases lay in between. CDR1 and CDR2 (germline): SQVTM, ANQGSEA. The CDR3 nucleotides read TGCAGCGTTGTTGGCCAGTTCCACTACGAGCAGTACTTC. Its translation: CSVVGQFHYEQYF.

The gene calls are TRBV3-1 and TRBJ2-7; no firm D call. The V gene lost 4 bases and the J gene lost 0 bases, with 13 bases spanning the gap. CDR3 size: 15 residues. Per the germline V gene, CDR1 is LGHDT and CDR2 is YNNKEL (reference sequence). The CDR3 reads CASSPPAESSYEQYF. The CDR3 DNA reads TGTGCCAGCAGCCCCCCCGCGGAGAGCTCCTACGAGCAGTACTTC.

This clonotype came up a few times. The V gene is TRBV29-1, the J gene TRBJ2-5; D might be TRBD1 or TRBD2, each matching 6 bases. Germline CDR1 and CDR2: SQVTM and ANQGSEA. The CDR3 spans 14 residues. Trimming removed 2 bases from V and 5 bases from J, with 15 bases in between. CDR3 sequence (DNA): TGCAGCGTTGAAAGGTTAACAGGGAGGGAGACCCAGTACTTC. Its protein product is CSVERLTGRETQYF.

The CDR3 DNA reads as TGTGCCAGCAGCCACCTCGGGCGCGAGGGCGGGTCCTACGAGCAGTACTTC. This sequence encodes CASSHLGREGGSYEQYF. The V and J genes are TRBV6-1 and TRBJ2-7, with D tentatively TRBD2 (5 bases). In germline, CDR1 is MNHNS, CDR2 SASEGT. The CDR3 is made up of 17 amino acids. Trimming left V 6 bases short and J 1 base short, with 22 bases between.

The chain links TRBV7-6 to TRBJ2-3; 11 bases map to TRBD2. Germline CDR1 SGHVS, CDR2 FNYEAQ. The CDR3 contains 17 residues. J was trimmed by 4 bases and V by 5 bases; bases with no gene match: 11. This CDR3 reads CASSPIAGGQSPDTQYF. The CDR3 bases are TGTGCCAGCAGCCCCATAGCGGGGGGGCAATCGCCAGATACGCAGTATTTT.

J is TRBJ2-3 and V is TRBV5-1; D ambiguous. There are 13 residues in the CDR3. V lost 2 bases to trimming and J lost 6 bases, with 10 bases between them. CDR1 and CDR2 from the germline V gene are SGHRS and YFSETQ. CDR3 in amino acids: CASSFSPGDTQYF. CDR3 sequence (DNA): TGCGCCAGCAGCTTTAGTCCGGGCGATACGCAGTATTTT.

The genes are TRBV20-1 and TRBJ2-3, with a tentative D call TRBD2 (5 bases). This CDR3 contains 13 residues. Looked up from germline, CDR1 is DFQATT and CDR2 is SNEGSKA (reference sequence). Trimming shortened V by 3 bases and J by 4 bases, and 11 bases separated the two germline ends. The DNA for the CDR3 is TGCAGTGCTAGGGGAGTCCCGGCAGATACGCAGTATTTT. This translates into CSARGVPADTQYF.

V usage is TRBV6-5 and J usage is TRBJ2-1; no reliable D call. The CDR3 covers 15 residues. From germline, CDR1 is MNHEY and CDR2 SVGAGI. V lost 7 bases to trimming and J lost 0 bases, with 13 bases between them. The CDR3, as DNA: TGTGCCAGCACCCAACAGCCTTACTCCTACAATGAGCAGTTCTTC. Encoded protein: CASTQQPYSYNEQFF.

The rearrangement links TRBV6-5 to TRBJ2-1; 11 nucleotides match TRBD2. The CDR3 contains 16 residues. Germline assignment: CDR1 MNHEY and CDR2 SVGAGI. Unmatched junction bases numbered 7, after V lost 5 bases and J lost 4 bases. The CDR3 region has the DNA TGTGCCAGCAGTCACTTAGCGGGAGGGCATTACAATGAGCAGTTCTTC. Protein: CASSHLAGGHYNEQFF.

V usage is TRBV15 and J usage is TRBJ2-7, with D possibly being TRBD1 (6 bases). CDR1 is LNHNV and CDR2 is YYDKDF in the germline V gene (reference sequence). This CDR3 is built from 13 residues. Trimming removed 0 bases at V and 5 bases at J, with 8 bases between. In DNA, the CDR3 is TGTGCCACCAGCAGAGATACAGGGAACGAGCAGTACTTC. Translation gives CATSRDTGNEQYF.